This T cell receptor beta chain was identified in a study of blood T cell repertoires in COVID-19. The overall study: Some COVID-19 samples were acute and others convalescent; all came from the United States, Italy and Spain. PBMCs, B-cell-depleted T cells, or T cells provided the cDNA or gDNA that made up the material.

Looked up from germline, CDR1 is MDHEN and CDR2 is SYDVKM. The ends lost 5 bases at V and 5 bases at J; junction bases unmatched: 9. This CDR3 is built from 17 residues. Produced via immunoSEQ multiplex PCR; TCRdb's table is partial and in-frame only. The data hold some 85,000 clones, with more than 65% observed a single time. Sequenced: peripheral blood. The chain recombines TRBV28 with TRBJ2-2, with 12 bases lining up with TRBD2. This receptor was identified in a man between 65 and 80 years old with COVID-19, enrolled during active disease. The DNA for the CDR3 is TGTGCCAGCAGTCCGCGGCGACTAGCGGGGGAAACCGGGGAGCTGTTTTTT. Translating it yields CASSPRRLAGETGELFF.